Below are 29 T cell receptor beta chains sequenced from a single sample in a study of cytomegalovirus exposure and HLA in healthy donors. In the PCR, 60 Vbeta and 13 Jbeta primers were used. Clones were read by immunoSEQ multiplex PCR, and TCRdb kept only the in-frame ones, dropping some. The sample consists of 150,000 to 200,000 clones, 70% to 75% of them appearing once. Sequenced sample: PBMCs. The receptor set was obtained from a male donor in good health and CMV-seronegative.

The V call is TRBV7-8, the J call TRBJ2-1; 9 bases map to TRBD1. The CDR3 runs 14 residues. CDR1 SGHVS and CDR2 FQNEAQ come from the germline V gene. The J segment lost 6 bases and the V segment lost 5 bases, leaving 5 bases of the junction unmatched. CDR3 nucleotides: TGTGCCAGCAGCAAACAGGGGGCCCTCAATGAGCAGTTCTTC. It specifies CASSKQGALNEQFF.

The gene calls are TRBV6-6 and TRBJ1-4, with D hard to call. CDR1 MNHNY and CDR2 SVGAGI come from the germline V gene (reference sequence). The CDR3 spans 14 residues. Trimming removed 6 bases from V and 3 bases from J, with 11 bases in between. CDR3 sequence reads: CASRPQQPNEKLFF. DNA of the CDR3: TGTGCCAGCAGGCCACAGCAGCCTAATGAAAAACTGTTTTTT.

This clone appeared many times. The chain combines TRBV6-5 with TRBJ2-1, with TRBD2 identical over 10 bases. Germline loops: CDR1 MNHEY, CDR2 SVGAGI. The CDR3 contains 16 residues. The ends lost 2 bases at V and 8 bases at J; junction bases unmatched: 9. CDR3 DNA sequence: TGTGCCAGCAGTTACGATATAGCGGGAGGTTCCCATGAGCAGTTCTTC. Translated, it gives CASSYDIAGGSHEQFF.

The rearrangement links TRBV18 to TRBJ1-5; TRBD1 might be the D (6 bases). V lost 2 bases and J lost 3, with 8 bases in between. CDR1 and CDR2 (germline): KGHSH, LQKENI. The CDR3 totals 14 residues. CDR3: CASSPRGNNQPQHF. DNA for the CDR3: TGTGCCAGCTCACCAAGGGGGAACAATCAGCCCCAGCATTTT.

The chain is built from TRBV30 and TRBJ1-2, with TRBD1 matching over 9 bases. J lost 6 bases, V lost 5 bases, and 1 base had no gene match. CDR3 length equals 11 residues. CDR1 and CDR2 (germline): GTSNPN, SVGIG (reference sequence). The CDR3 DNA is TGTGCCTGGTGGACAGGGGATGGCTACACCTTC. Translated, it gives CAWWTGDGYTF.

This clone turned up a few times. V is TRBV29-1 and J is TRBJ2-1; D possibly corresponds to TRBD2 (6 bases). Between the trimmed V and J ends, which lost 3 bases and 1 base, there was a span of 13 bases. In germline, CDR1 is SQVTM, CDR2 ANQGSEA. The CDR3 contains 15 residues. The CDR3 nucleotides read TGCAGCGTTGAGGGGTACGGGGGATCCTACAATGAGCAGTTCTTC. Residues: CSVEGYGGSYNEQFF.

The V and J genes are TRBV27 and TRBJ1-3; tentatively, D is TRBD1 (5 bases). Germline V gene data show CDR1 as MNHEY and CDR2 as SMNVEV (reference sequence). The CDR3 totals 16 residues. V shed 2 bases and J shed 4 bases, with 15 bases lying between them. The CDR3 DNA is TGTGCCAGCAGTTTAGATCCCCCAGGGCGAGGAAACACCATATATTTT. Protein sequence: CASSLDPPGRGNTIYF.

The chain couples TRBV6-5 to TRBJ2-1; 8 bases are shared with TRBD2. V gave up 6 bases and J gave up 7 bases; unmatched junction bases: 11. CDR3 length equals 15 residues. The germline V gene encodes CDR1 MNHEY and CDR2 SVGAGI. The CDR3, as DNA: TGTGCCAGCAGCCGGGCCGGGACTAGAAAGAATGAGCAGTTCTTC. Protein product: CASSRAGTRKNEQFF.

This chain joins TRBV30 and TRBJ1-5, with a weak D call TRBD1 (6 bases). The CDR3 totals 13 residues. Trimming stripped 1 base from V and 7 bases from J, with 11 bases between. Germline values: CDR1 GTSNPN, CDR2 SVGIG (reference sequence). The CDR3 nucleotides read TGTGCCTGGAGTGCAGGGGCCAGACAGCCCCAGCATTTT. It yields the protein CAWSAGARQPQHF.

This clone has more than one count but fewer than ten. The rearrangement links TRBV30 to TRBJ2-4; 8 positions agree with TRBD1. The CDR3 totals 16 residues. Losses at the gene ends were 0 bases for V and 2 bases for J; bases not matched to a gene: 6. Germline V gene sequence: CDR1 GTSNPN, CDR2 SVGIG (reference sequence). The CDR3 coding sequence is TGTGCCTGGAGTGTAGGCAGGGGGCTTACCAAAAACATTCAGTACTTC. Amino acid sequence: CAWSVGRGLTKNIQYF.

This clone has a handful of counts. This chain joins TRBV5-4 and TRBJ2-4; 7 bases agree with TRBD2. Germline V gives CDR1 SGHNT, CDR2 YYREEE (reference sequence). Unmatched junction bases numbered 5, after V lost 1 base and J lost 4 bases. CDR3 length equals 15 residues. The CDR3 sequence is CASSLRASGKNIQYF. In DNA, the CDR3 is TGTGCCAGCAGCTTGAGGGCTAGCGGAAAAAACATTCAGTACTTC.

This chain uses TRBV4-2 with TRBJ2-7; D may be TRBD1 (6 bases). The CDR3 runs to 14 residues. The germline V gene has CDR1 LGHNA and CDR2 YNFKEQ. The germline V and J ends were trimmed by 0 bases and 6 bases, with 12 bases remaining between them. The CDR3 is CASSQEGGRGEQYF. The CDR3 coding sequence is TGTGCCAGCAGCCAAGAAGGGGGACGTGGCGAGCAGTACTTC.

This chain connects TRBV4-1 to TRBJ2-7, with 11 bases identical to TRBD2. The germline V gene has CDR1 MGHRA and CDR2 YSYEKL. V was clipped by 2 bases and J by 1 base; unmatched bases: 4. The CDR3 extends over 16 amino acids. CDR3 in amino acids: CASSQPTSGISYEQYF. In nucleotides, the CDR3 is TGCGCCAGCAGCCAACCGACTAGCGGGATTTCCTACGAGCAGTACTTC.

The gene calls are TRBV28 and TRBJ2-7; 7 bases are a match to TRBD2. CDR1 is MDHEN and CDR2 is SYDVKM in the germline V gene. The V gene end was trimmed by 2 bases and the J gene end by 2 bases; junction bases not matched to a gene: 3. The CDR3 has 14 amino acids. CDR3: CASSLGLAAYEQYF. CDR3 nucleotides: TGTGCCAGCAGTTTAGGCCTAGCGGCCTACGAGCAGTACTTC.

This clone was observed a few times. This chain links TRBV28 with TRBJ2-7; 14 positions match TRBD2. V lost 6 bases to trimming and J lost 1 base; unmatched junction nucleotides: 11. This CDR3 comprises 18 residues. CDR1 and CDR2 from the germline V gene are MDHEN and SYDVKM. The CDR3 sequence: CASRLAGTSGSGSYEQYF. CDR3 sequence (DNA): TGTGCCAGCAGACTAGCCGGGACTAGCGGGAGTGGGTCCTACGAGCAGTACTTC.

CDR3 residues: CASSWDSEEAFF. The DNA for the CDR3 is TGTGCCAGCAGTTGGGACAGCGAAGAAGCTTTCTTT. The V and J genes are TRBV6-6 and TRBJ1-1; 7 bases agree with TRBD1. The V segment lost 4 bases and the J segment 8 bases; nucleotides outside the gene matches: 4. The CDR3 has 12 amino acids. Germline V gene data show CDR1 as MNHNY and CDR2 as SVGAGI (reference sequence).

This clone was counted between two and nine times. The chain uses TRBV6-1 and TRBJ2-7, with 7 bases aligning to TRBD2. V gave up 4 bases and J gave up 5 bases; unmatched junction bases: 20. The CDR3 is 18 amino acids. Germline V lookup: CDR1 MNHNS, CDR2 SASEGT. The CDR3 coding sequence is TGTGCCAGCAGTGCACTCCTCTGGGGAGCGGGGAGTCTCAACGAGCAGTACTTC. It encodes CASSALLWGAGSLNEQYF.

The chain uses TRBV30 and TRBJ2-5, with a possible D match to TRBD1 (5 bases). Germline CDR1 is GTSNPN and CDR2 is SVGIG (reference sequence). V lost 2 bases, J lost 4 bases, and 17 bases lay in between. This CDR3 is built from 15 residues. CDR3 nucleotides: TGTGCCTGGAGTCCCCGACAGCCTATAGGAGAGACCCAGTACTTC. Its protein product is CAWSPRQPIGETQYF.

The chain has TRBV7-9 and TRBJ2-1, with 7 bases that match TRBD2. There are 15 residues in the CDR3. CDR1 and CDR2 (germline): SEHNR, FQNEAQ (reference sequence). Trimming took 10 bases from V and 1 from J; bases not matched to a gene: 10. The CDR3 DNA follows: TGTGCCACGTTAGAGGCGGGGGTGTCCTACAATGAGCAGTTCTTC. Translating gives CATLEAGVSYNEQFF. Full variable domain (rest looked up from reference TRBV7-9 and TRBJ2-1): DTGVSQNPRHKITKRGQNVTFRCDPISEHNRLYWYRQTLGQGPEFLTYFQNEAQLEKSRLLSDRFSAERPKGSFSTLEIQRTEQGDSAMYLCATLEAGVSYNEQFFGPGTRLTVL.

The chain employs TRBV6-5 and TRBJ1-2; D is uncertain. Trimming pared 4 bases from V and 9 bases from J, leaving 9 bases between. Germline values: CDR1 MNHEY, CDR2 SVGAGI. The CDR3 has 11 amino acids. The CDR3 loop reads CASSSTGSYTF. The CDR3 DNA reads as TGTGCCAGCAGTTCGACGGGTAGCTACACCTTC.

The chain employs TRBV6-5 and TRBJ2-5; the D gene is possibly TRBD1 (5 bases). There are 13 residues in the CDR3. In germline, CDR1 is MNHEY, CDR2 SVGAGI. Trimming took 6 bases from V and 5 from J, leaving 13 bases between them. CDR3 residues: CASSPDSKETQYF. Here the CDR3 DNA reads TGTGCCAGCAGCCCCGACAGTAAGGAGACCCAGTACTTC.

The rearrangement links TRBV7-3 to TRBJ2-2; 11 nucleotides match TRBD1. The J segment lost 4 bases and the V segment lost 2 bases, leaving 3 bases of the junction unmatched. Germline V lookup: CDR1 SGHTA, CDR2 FQGTGA. The CDR3 loop spans 16 amino acids. This chain's CDR3 is CASSLSGQGGTGELFF. The CDR3 nucleotides read TGTGCCAGCAGCTTATCGGGACAGGGGGGCACCGGGGAGCTGTTTTTT.

The chain uses TRBV7-9 and TRBJ1-3, with D perhaps matching TRBD1 (5 bases). Deletions cut 6 bases from V and 1 base from J, with 10 bases between. The CDR3 has 14 amino acids. Per the germline V gene, CDR1 is SEHNR and CDR2 is FQNEAQ (reference sequence). The CDR3 sequence: CASREGLSGNTIYF. The CDR3 DNA reads TGTGCCAGCAGGGAGGGGCTTTCTGGAAACACCATATATTTT.

This chain uses TRBV30 with TRBJ2-3; TRBD2 aligns across 12 bases. After removal of 5 bases from V and 7 bases from J, the junction contained 1 base not matched to a gene. The germline gives CDR1 GTSNPN, CDR2 SVGIG (reference sequence). The CDR3 length is 12 residues. CDR3 protein: CAWGLAGYTQYF. CDR3 DNA: TGTGCCTGGGGACTAGCGGGGTATACGCAGTATTTT.

This clone was counted between two and nine times. This chain links TRBV6-6 with TRBJ1-3, with TRBD1 matching over 8 bases. The CDR3 length is 15 residues. Germline V gene data show CDR1 as MNHNY and CDR2 as SVGAGI (reference sequence). J was trimmed by 4 bases and V by 4 bases; bases with no gene match: 6. CDR3 nucleotides: TGTGCCAGCAGTTCGGGACAGGCTAGCGGAAACACCATATATTTT. It translates to CASSSGQASGNTIYF.

V usage is TRBV28 and J usage is TRBJ2-3, with D perhaps TRBD2 (6 bases). Germline CDR1 reads MDHEN; CDR2 reads SYDVKM. V shed 2 bases and J shed 10 bases, with 13 bases lying between them. The CDR3 has 13 residues. CDR3 bases: TGTGCCAGCAGTTTAGGGACTCCCGCGGCGCAGTATTTT. This gives the protein CASSLGTPAAQYF.

The chain uses TRBV7-9 and TRBJ2-1, with a possible D match to TRBD2 (6 bases). CDR1 is SEHNR, CDR2 FQNEAQ, per germline (reference sequence). The CDR3 consists of 16 residues. V was shortened by 0 bases and J by 1 base, with 10 bases between the two germline ends. As DNA, the CDR3 is TGTGCCAGCAGCTTAGCCGCGGGGAGGTCCTACAATGAGCAGTTCTTC. Translated: CASSLAAGRSYNEQFF.

This sequence joins TRBV4-1 and TRBJ2-5; weak D call: TRBD2 (6 bases). The J call may be in error: the DNA end matches TRBJ2-7 better. The CDR3 covers 15 residues. Germline values: CDR1 MGHRA, CDR2 YSYEKL. The CDR3: CASSPQPGGTYEQYF. Written as DNA, the CDR3 is TGCGCCAGCAGCCCCCAACCGGGCGGGACCTACGAGCAGTACTTC.

The J gene is TRBJ2-3, the V gene TRBV29-1, with 7 bases lining up with TRBD2. Germline loops: CDR1 SQVTM, CDR2 ANQGSEA. V dropped 4 bases and J dropped 4; count of bases not matched to a gene: 2. This CDR3 contains 12 residues. The CDR3 loop is CSVVRGADTQYF. The CDR3 DNA sequence: TGCAGCGTTGTACGGGGGGCAGATACGCAGTATTTT.